Listed here are 17 T cell receptor beta chains from one sample, sequenced in a study of human T cells and chemical hapten exposure. TCRdb re-analysed the 5' RACE reads in MiXCR, keeping a single row per CDR3 protein. The table records fewer than 150,000 distinct CDR3 sequences, 15% to 20% of them present only once. Unseparated into fractions, whole blood served as the source from which total RNA was extracted. The receptors shown here come from a human donor in good health.

V is TRBV6-6 and J is TRBJ2-7, with a tentative D call TRBD1 (5 bases). The CDR3 extends over 12 amino acids. Looked up from germline, CDR1 is MNHNY and CDR2 is SVGAGI (reference sequence). V was pared by 2 bases and J by 4 bases, with 6 bases between. In DNA, the CDR3 is TGTGCCAGCAGTTACAGGGGTTACGAGCAGTACTTC. This sequence encodes CASSYRGYEQYF.

The chain uses TRBV6-5 and TRBJ1-5, with 10 nucleotides matching TRBD1. The trim removed 2 bases at V and 6 bases at J, leaving 4 bases unmatched. This CDR3 region has 15 residues. Germline-derived CDR1 and CDR2 are MNHEY and SVGAGI. CDR3: CASSYRQGARQPQHF. CDR3 bases: TGTGCCAGCAGTTACAGACAGGGGGCTCGTCAGCCCCAGCATTTT.

This clonotype was seen more than once but under ten times. This chain links TRBV7-3 with TRBJ2-3; tentative D call: TRBD1 (6 bases). Trimming took 5 bases from V and 4 from J, leaving 16 bases between them. The CDR3 runs to 15 residues. Germline V gene lookup returns CDR1 SGHTA and CDR2 FQGTGA. CDR3 in DNA: TGTGCCAGCAGCCCCCGACAGGCGGAGGCAGATACGCAGTATTTT. It translates to CASSPRQAEADTQYF.

This clonotype has only a few counts. V usage is TRBV13 and J usage is TRBJ2-5, with TRBD2 identical over 7 bases. The V gene end was trimmed by 5 bases and the J gene end by 1 base; junction bases not matched to a gene: 4. The CDR3 is 14 amino acids. CDR1 is PRHDT, CDR2 FYEKMQ, per germline (reference sequence). Here the CDR3 reads CASSLAVRQETQYF. CDR3 DNA sequence: TGTGCCAGCAGCCTAGCGGTTCGCCAAGAGACCCAGTACTTC. Supplemented by reference TRBV13 and TRBJ2-5, the full variable domain reads AAGVIQSPRHLIKEKRETATLKCYPIPRHDTVYWYQQGPGQDPQFLISFYEKMQSDKGSIPDRFSAQQFSDYHSELNMSSLELGDSALYFCASSLAVRQETQYFGPGTRLLVL.

The chain uses TRBV5-4 and TRBJ1-1, with a tentative D call TRBD1 (6 bases). The V gene lost 2 bases and the J gene lost 6 bases, with 11 bases spanning the gap. The CDR3 totals 13 residues. Germline CDR1 is SGHNT and CDR2 is YYREEE (reference sequence). CDR3 residues: CASSFRGSSEAFF. DNA for the CDR3: TGTGCCAGCAGCTTCAGGGGATCATCTGAAGCTTTCTTT.

The genes are TRBV29-1 and TRBJ1-3, with no clear D. The CDR3 runs to 16 residues. CDR1 and CDR2 (germline): SQVTM, ANQGSEA. V lost 0 bases and J 0 bases, leaving 12 bases between the germline ends. This CDR3 reads CSVEEGGFFSGNTIYF. As DNA, the CDR3 is TGCAGCGTTGAAGAAGGAGGGTTTTTCTCTGGAAACACCATATATTTT.

V is TRBV30 and J is TRBJ2-7; 9 nucleotides match TRBD2. Germline V lookup: CDR1 GTSNPN, CDR2 SVGIG (reference sequence). The CDR3 loop spans 16 amino acids. V shed 0 bases, J shed 6 bases, and the junction held 12 bases outside the gene matches. The CDR3 DNA sequence: TGTGCCTGGAGTGTAAGTAGGGCTAGCGGGGTCCGCGAGCAGTACTTC. Its protein product is CAWSVSRASGVREQYF. Together with reference TRBV30 and TRBJ2-7, the CDR3 gives the full variable domain: SQTIHQWPATLVQPVGSPLSLECTVEGTSNPNLYWYRQAAGRGLQLLFYSVGIGQISSEVPQNLSASRPQDRQFILSSKKLLLSDSGFYLCAWSVSRASGVREQYFGPGTRLTVT.

The chain uses TRBV5-6 and TRBJ2-7; 7 nucleotides line up with TRBD2. The CDR3 runs 13 residues. Per germline, CDR1 SGHDT and CDR2 YYEEEE. V gave up 4 bases and J gave up 7 bases; unmatched junction bases: 8. The CDR3, as DNA: TGTGCCAGCAGCATCGGGACCGGGAGGGAGCAGTACTTC. Translation: CASSIGTGREQYF.

The chain couples TRBV23-1 to TRBJ2-1, with 7 positions matching TRBD2. TRBV23-1 is an open reading frame whose function is uncertain. There are 17 residues in the CDR3. The trim removed 4 bases at V and 4 bases at J, leaving 13 bases unmatched. The CDR3: CASSRTPGREAYNEQFF. The CDR3, as DNA: TGCGCCAGCAGTCGAACCCCGGGACGGGAGGCTTACAATGAGCAGTTCTTC.

This clonotype was counted a few times. The chain couples TRBV6-2 or TRBV6-3 to TRBJ2-3; possibly TRBD2 for D (5 bases). The V gene's germline CDR1 is MNHEY and CDR2 SVGEGT. Between the trimmed V and J ends, which lost 2 bases and 3 bases, there was a span of 9 bases. The CDR3 consists of 14 residues. CDR3 amino acids: CASSYGSGTDTQYF. Here the CDR3 DNA reads TGTGCCAGCAGTTACGGCTCGGGAACAGATACGCAGTATTTT.

This sequence joins TRBV20-1 and TRBJ1-1; maybe TRBD1 (6 bases). Trimming removed 1 base from V and 4 bases from J, with 7 bases in between. The CDR3 loop spans 12 amino acids. The V gene's germline CDR1 is DFQATT and CDR2 SNEGSKA (reference sequence). The CDR3 loop is CSARGGATEAFF. The CDR3 nucleotides read TGCAGTGCTAGAGGGGGGGCCACTGAAGCTTTCTTT.

This chain links TRBV20-1 with TRBJ2-3; no clear D. Trimming took off 3 bases at V and 1 base at J, with 14 bases between the two ends. The CDR3 covers 15 residues. In germline, CDR1 is DFQATT, CDR2 SNEGSKA (reference sequence). The CDR3 DNA reads as TGCAGTGCTAGCCCCCCTGATATCCGCACAGATACGCAGTATTTT. Translation gives CSASPPDIRTDTQYF.

The chain links TRBV28 to TRBJ2-7; unclear D gene. The CDR3 totals 15 residues. Trimming left V 2 bases short and J 0 bases short, with 11 bases between. The germline V gene has CDR1 MDHEN and CDR2 SYDVKM. The CDR3 coding sequence is TGTGCCAGCAGTTTAAGACCGAGGCCCTCCTACGAGCAGTACTTC. Translating it yields CASSLRPRPSYEQYF.

The chain employs TRBV19 and TRBJ2-3; 10 bases line up with TRBD2. Germline V gives CDR1 LNHDA, CDR2 SQIVND (reference sequence). V shed 6 bases and J 2 bases; nucleotides not matched to a gene: 5. The CDR3 covers 15 residues. CDR3 in amino acids: CASRRTSGFTDTQYF. The CDR3 DNA follows: TGTGCCAGTAGGAGGACTAGCGGTTTCACAGATACGCAGTATTTT. The full variable domain, its missing parts supplied by reference TRBV19 and TRBJ2-3, is DGGITQSPKYLFRKEGQNVTLSCEQNLNHDAMYWYRQDPGQGLRLIYYSQIVNDFQKGDIAEGYSVSREKKESFPLTVTSAQKNPTAFYLCASRRTSGFTDTQYFGPGTRLTVL.

The CDR3 nucleotides are TGTGCCAGCAGTTTGGACACCGGGGAGCTGTTTTTT. This translates into CASSLDTGELFF. The chain uses TRBV12-3 or TRBV12-4 and TRBJ2-2, with unresolved D. The V gene lost 3 bases and the J gene lost 3 bases, with 2 bases spanning the gap. The CDR3 length is 12 residues.

This clonotype was picked up a small number of times. This chain links TRBV12-3 or TRBV12-4 with TRBJ2-7, with TRBD2 identical over 12 bases. CDR3 length equals 18 residues. V shed 1 base and J 4 bases; nucleotides not matched to a gene: 11. CDR3 loop: CASSLGLAGAPFSYEQYF. Here the CDR3 DNA reads TGTGCCAGCAGTTTAGGACTAGCGGGAGCCCCATTTTCTTACGAGCAGTACTTC.

This rearrangement joins TRBV7-9 to TRBJ2-1, with D perhaps given as TRBD1 or TRBD2 (5 bases each). CDR1 is SEHNR, CDR2 FQNEAQ, per germline (reference sequence). Between the trimmed V and J ends, which lost 0 bases and 7 bases, there was a span of 10 bases. The CDR3 runs to 14 residues. CDR3 residues: CASSLARGLNEQFF. DNA for the CDR3: TGTGCCAGCAGCTTAGCGAGGGGCCTTAATGAGCAGTTCTTC.